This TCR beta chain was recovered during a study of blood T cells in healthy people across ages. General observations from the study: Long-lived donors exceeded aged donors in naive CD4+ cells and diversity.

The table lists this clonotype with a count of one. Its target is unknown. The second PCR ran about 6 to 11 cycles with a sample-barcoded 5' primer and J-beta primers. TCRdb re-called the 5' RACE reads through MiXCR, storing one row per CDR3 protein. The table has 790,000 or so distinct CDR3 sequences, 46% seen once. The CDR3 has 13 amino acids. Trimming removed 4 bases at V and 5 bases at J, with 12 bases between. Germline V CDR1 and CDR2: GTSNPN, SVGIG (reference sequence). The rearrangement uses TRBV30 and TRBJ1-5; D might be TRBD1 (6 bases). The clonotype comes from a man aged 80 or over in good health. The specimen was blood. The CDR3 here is CAWTGGHYQPQHF. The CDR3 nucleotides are TGTGCCTGGACGGGGGGGCATTATCAGCCCCAGCATTTT.